One sample yielded the 27 T cell receptor beta chains listed below, sequenced in a study of control samples from healthy donors and cancer patients. The assay was immunoSEQ multiplex PCR, and TCRdb's table has in-frame clones only and misses some. The table lists 170,000 or so clones, 75% to 95% of them singletons. Sequenced: blood. The receptors were sampled from a woman aged 35 to 49 in good health.

This clone has more than one count but fewer than ten. CDR3 bases: TGTGCCAGTAGTATTGGGTCAAGGGCTACGCAGTATTTT. Translation gives CASSIGSRATQYF. V and J are TRBV19 and TRBJ2-3, with D hard to call. The CDR3 loop spans 13 amino acids. Germline assignment: CDR1 LNHDA and CDR2 SQIVND (reference sequence). Trimming cost V 3 bases and J 8 bases, with 12 bases left between them.

CDR3 nucleotide sequence: TGTGCCAGCATCTACCCCGGACAGGTAAACACTGAAGCTTTCTTT. It yields the protein CASIYPGQVNTEAFF. This chain joins TRBV7-9 and TRBJ1-1, with TRBD1 matching over 7 bases. Germline lookup yields CDR1 SEHNR and CDR2 FQNEAQ (reference sequence). The CDR3 totals 15 residues. The ends lost 7 bases at V and 2 bases at J; junction bases unmatched: 10.

The rearrangement links TRBV5-4 to TRBJ2-5; TRBD1 matches at 7 bases. Trimming at V came to 0 bases and at J to 5 bases, leaving 10 bases not matched to a gene. There are 16 residues in the CDR3. CDR1 and CDR2 from the germline V gene are SGHNT and YYREEE (reference sequence). The CDR3 region has the DNA TGTGCCAGCAGCTTGGACCTTACAGGGGATAGGGAGACCCAGTACTTC. Amino acid sequence: CASSLDLTGDRETQYF.

In its sample, this clone was seen once. V and J are TRBV6-4 and TRBJ1-3; 9 nucleotides match TRBD1. This CDR3 comprises 19 residues. Trimming at V came to 6 bases and at J to 4 bases, leaving 19 bases not matched to a gene. Germline lookup yields CDR1 MRHNA and CDR2 SNTAGT. The CDR3 here is CASRITYFTGGSRGNTIYF. CDR3 sequence (DNA): TGTGCCAGCAGGATCACGTATTTCACAGGGGGCTCGAGGGGAAACACCATATATTTT.

This chain uses TRBV7-8 with TRBJ2-1, with 7 positions matching TRBD2. The CDR3 is 16 residues long. V shed 3 bases and J 5 bases; nucleotides not matched to a gene: 10. Germline values: CDR1 SGHVS, CDR2 FQNEAQ. This CDR3 is CASSLLAGVDNNEQFF. The CDR3 nucleotides are TGTGCCAGCAGCTTGCTGGCGGGGGTAGATAACAATGAGCAGTTCTTC. The variable domain in full, with the rest retrieved from reference TRBV7-8 and TRBJ2-1, is GAGVSQSPRYKVAKRGQDVALRCDPISGHVSLFWYQQALGQGPEFLTYFQNEAQLDKSGLPSDRFFAERPEGSVSTLKIQRTQQEDSAVYLCASSLLAGVDNNEQFFGPGTRLTVL.

In its sample, this clone was seen once. The junction departs from the called germline gene at one end, perhaps through a read error. The chain carries TRBV7-3 and TRBJ2-7; perhaps TRBD1 as D (5 bases). Germline assignment: CDR1 SGHTA and CDR2 FQGTGA. The CDR3 has 14 residues. CDR3 DNA: TGTGCCAGCAGCTCAGGGCCGAGCTCCAACGAGCAGTACTTC. Its translation is CASSSGPSSNEQYF.

V gene TRBV28 combines with J gene TRBJ2-1; 7 bases agree with TRBD1. CDR1 and CDR2 from the germline V gene are MDHEN and SYDVKM. The trim removed 6 bases at V and 1 base at J, leaving 9 bases unmatched. This CDR3 region has 16 residues. In nucleotides, the CDR3 is TGTGCCAGCAGGGGATTTGGGACAGCTTCCTACAATGAGCAGTTCTTC. Its protein product is CASRGFGTASYNEQFF.

The chain carries TRBV28 and TRBJ2-7; TRBD2 aligns across 10 bases. Trimming took 2 bases from V and 5 from J; bases not matched to a gene: 9. Per the germline V gene, CDR1 is MDHEN and CDR2 is SYDVKM. CDR3 length equals 16 residues. The CDR3 sequence is CASSLLSSGGLDEQYF. The CDR3 nucleotides are TGTGCCAGCAGTTTACTCTCTAGCGGGGGTTTAGACGAGCAGTACTTC.

In this sample, this clone turned up a few times. The J gene is TRBJ2-2, the V gene TRBV6-4; 7 nucleotides line up with TRBD2. Per the germline V gene, CDR1 is MRHNA and CDR2 is SNTAGT. Unmatched junction bases numbered 1, after V lost 2 bases and J lost 1 base. The CDR3 has 15 residues. CDR3 region: CASSDGGENTGELFF. CDR3 DNA sequence: TGTGCCAGCAGTGACGGGGGGGAGAACACCGGGGAGCTGTTTTTT.

Concerning this clone itself: The sample holds other DNA sequences that translate to the same CDR3. The CDR3 DNA is TGTGCCAGCAGTCCCGGACAGAACTATGGCTACACCTTC. Protein sequence: CASSPGQNYGYTF. The chain couples TRBV28 to TRBJ1-2; weak D call: TRBD1 (6 bases). From germline, CDR1 is MDHEN and CDR2 SYDVKM. CDR3 length equals 13 residues. Trimming left V 5 bases short and J 2 bases short, with 9 bases between.

This rearrangement joins TRBV3-1 (or the pseudogene TRBV3-2) to TRBJ2-3; no firm D call. V shed 3 bases and J shed 6 bases, with 7 bases lying between them. CDR1 is LGHDT, CDR2 YNNKEL, per germline (reference sequence). The CDR3 totals 12 residues. CDR3 protein: CASSHSKDTQYF. The CDR3 DNA reads as TGTGCCAGCAGCCACTCGAAGGATACGCAGTATTTT.

V and J are TRBV29-1 and TRBJ2-7, with TRBD2 identical over 11 bases. V shed 6 bases and J 2 bases; nucleotides not matched to a gene: 12. Germline V gene data show CDR1 as SQVTM and CDR2 as ANQGSEA. This CDR3 comprises 16 residues. The CDR3 bases are TGCAGCGTGTTAGCGGGGGGGCCCCCCTACCCCTACGAGCAGTACTTC. It encodes CSVLAGGPPYPYEQYF.

The V call is TRBV7-3, the J call TRBJ2-3; no firm D call. CDR3 length: 13 residues. Trimming took off 0 bases at V and 9 bases at J, with 10 bases between the two ends. Germline V gene lookup returns CDR1 SGHTA and CDR2 FQGTGA. CDR3 residues: CASSLTVWETQYF. The CDR3 nucleotides read TGTGCCAGCAGCTTAACAGTTTGGGAAACGCAGTATTTT.

V is TRBV5-6 and J is TRBJ1-5, with a tentative D call TRBD1 (5 bases). CDR3 length equals 13 residues. V gave up 4 bases and J gave up 4 bases, with 9 bases separating them. From germline, CDR1 is SGHDT and CDR2 YYEEEE. CDR3 in amino acids: CASSLGPNQPQHF. The DNA for the CDR3 is TGTGCCAGCAGCCTGGGGCCTAATCAGCCCCAGCATTTT.

The rearrangement joins TRBV10-2 to TRBJ2-6; D might be TRBD2 (5 bases). Germline CDR1 is WSHSY and CDR2 is SAAADI. CDR3 length equals 15 residues. Trimming took 4 bases from V and 4 from J, leaving 11 bases between them. The CDR3 spells CASSGKGAGANVLTF. The CDR3 DNA is TGCGCCAGCAGTGGTAAGGGAGCGGGGGCCAACGTCCTGACTTTC.

The V and J genes are TRBV7-9 and TRBJ1-6; 10 bases align to TRBD1. Germline V gene lookup returns CDR1 SEHNR and CDR2 FQNEAQ (reference sequence). This CDR3 is 19 amino acids long. J lost 6 bases, V lost 3 bases, and 14 bases had no gene match. The CDR3 here is CASSFPPRQGAMGNSPLHF. Here the CDR3 DNA reads TGTGCCAGCAGCTTCCCCCCCCGACAGGGGGCGATGGGTAATTCACCCCTCCACTTT.

The chain joins TRBV10-3 to TRBJ2-5; D not certain. Between the trimmed V and J ends, which lost 0 bases and 5 bases, there was a span of 7 bases. Germline assignment: CDR1 ENHRY and CDR2 SYGVKD. The CDR3 contains 13 residues. The chain's CDR3 is CAISESTVETQYF. As DNA, the CDR3 is TGTGCCATCAGTGAGTCGACGGTTGAGACCCAGTACTTC.

The chain has TRBV5-1 and TRBJ2-4, with D possibly TRBD2 on 7 matching bases. The germline CDR1 and CDR2 sequences are SGHRS and YFSETQ. Trimming removed 4 bases from V and 9 bases from J, with 26 bases in between. The CDR3 totals 17 residues. In DNA form, the CDR3 reads TGCGCCAGCAGCCCATGGGGGGACAATAGCGGGTCTCGCATTCAGTACTTC. It translates to CASSPWGDNSGSRIQYF.

This clone was seen only once. The chain combines TRBV7-2 with TRBJ2-7; D may be TRBD2 (7 bases). The CDR3 is made up of 14 amino acids. CDR1 SGHTA and CDR2 FQGNSA come from the germline V gene. Trimming removed 3 bases from V and 3 bases from J, with 12 bases in between. CDR3 amino acids: CASSLGGALYEQYF. The CDR3 DNA sequence: TGTGCCAGCAGCTTGGGGGGGGCCCTCTACGAGCAGTACTTC. Variable domain in full (rest from reference TRBV7-2 and TRBJ2-7): GAGVSQSPSNKVTEKGKDVELRCDPISGHTALYWYRQSLGQGLEFLIYFQGNSAPDKSGLPSDRFSAERTGGSVSTLTIQRTQQEDSAVYLCASSLGGALYEQYFGPGTRLTVT.

This clone was picked up one time. The V and J genes are TRBV7-6 and TRBJ2-3; tentative D call: TRBD2 (6 bases). Germline V gene lookup returns CDR1 SGHVS and CDR2 FNYEAQ. The CDR3 length is 13 residues. Trimming pared 5 bases from V and 4 bases from J, leaving 10 bases between. CDR3 nucleotides: TGTGCCAGCAGCCCTCGGGGGTCAGATACGCAGTATTTT. Protein product: CASSPRGSDTQYF.

The chain links TRBV20-1 to TRBJ2-1; D is uncertain. V lost 5 bases and J 9 bases, leaving 8 bases between the germline ends. The CDR3 length is 10 residues. CDR1 DFQATT and CDR2 SNEGSKA come from the germline V gene (reference sequence). CDR3 region: CSARESEQFF. CDR3 DNA sequence: TGCAGTGCTCGCGAATCTGAGCAGTTCTTC.

The rearrangement joins TRBV19 to TRBJ1-1, with no clear D. Germline CDR1 LNHDA, CDR2 SQIVND (reference sequence). The V end lost 4 bases, the J end lost 6 bases, and 12 bases lay between the germline ends. The CDR3 runs to 13 residues. The CDR3 DNA sequence: TGTGCCAGTAGTACCCGACGCGGTGCTGAAGCTTTCTTT. Translation: CASSTRRGAEAFF.

The rearrangement uses TRBV7-2 and TRBJ2-7; D is uncertain. Trimming removed 5 bases at V and 3 bases at J, with 11 bases between. Germline V gene data show CDR1 as SGHTA and CDR2 as FQGNSA. The CDR3 is made up of 13 amino acids. CDR3 in DNA: TGTGCCAGCAGCCCCGAGCCGGTCTACGAGCAGTACTTC. Protein product: CASSPEPVYEQYF.

The CDR3 DNA sequence: TGTGCCAGCAGCAAAGCTAATCCTAGCGGGGACAATGAGCAGTTCTTC. Amino acids: CASSKANPSGDNEQFF. The chain employs TRBV21-1 and TRBJ2-1; the DNA was not used to check the table's D call, TRBD2. TRBV21-1 is reported as a pseudogene. The CDR3 is made up of 16 amino acids.

The V and J genes are TRBV24-1 and TRBJ2-1; weak D call: TRBD2 (5 bases). This CDR3 has 13 amino acids. The V gene's germline CDR1 is KGHDR and CDR2 SFDVKD. The ends were cut back, 3 bases at V and 12 bases at J, with 14 bases in the middle. CDR3 protein: CATSDRSGWGQFF. DNA of the CDR3: TGTGCCACCAGTGATAGGTCGGGGTGGGGGCAGTTCTTC.

The chain joins TRBV14 to TRBJ2-3; 9 bases are shared with TRBD1. The J segment lost 0 bases and the V segment lost 0 bases, leaving 10 bases of the junction unmatched. Germline CDR1 is SGHDN and CDR2 is FVKESK. This CDR3 has 19 residues. The CDR3: CASSQDWSPGTGSTDTQYF. The CDR3 DNA is TGTGCCAGCAGCCAAGATTGGAGTCCCGGGACAGGGAGCACAGATACGCAGTATTTT.

The CDR3 reads CASSSRTGKNTGELFF. The CDR3 nucleotides read TGTGCCAGCAGTTCCCGGACAGGGAAGAACACCGGGGAGCTGTTTTTT. J is TRBJ2-2 and V is TRBV27; 8 bases align to TRBD1. The CDR3 is made up of 16 amino acids. The germline CDR1 and CDR2 sequences are MNHEY and SMNVEV (reference sequence). V dropped 4 bases and J dropped 1; count of bases not matched to a gene: 5.